A selection of T cell receptor beta chains follows, all from one sample in a study of shared clonotypes between healthy human individuals. Using immunoSEQ multiplex PCR, the repertoire was profiled, and TCRdb retains in-frame clones only, with some absent. The repertoire has nearly 2 million clones, around 96% of them found once; the top ten carry roughly 1.2%. The sample consisted of naive CD8+ T cells sorted from blood. The receptors were sampled from a young man in good health. The CDR3 runs from the conserved cysteine through the conserved F or W. Each record gives: V gene, clone size, D gene, J gene, CDR3 protein, CDR3 DNA. The D gene is left open where the match is weak. Clone size, where shown, is once, few, many, or a class for clones that have expanded.

v_gene: TRBV28; abundance: -; d_gene: TRBD1; j_gene: TRBJ1-2; CDR3aa: CASRQLGQAYGYTF; CDR3nt: TGTGCCAGCAGACAACTTGGACAGGCCTATGGCTACACCTTC
v_gene: TRBV11-2; abundance: -; d_gene: -; j_gene: TRBJ1-1; CDR3aa: CASSLGLLEAFF; CDR3nt: TGTGCCAGCAGCCTCGGACTCCTTGAAGCTTTCTTT
v_gene: TRBV7-9; abundance: -; d_gene: TRBD2; j_gene: TRBJ2-7; CDR3aa: CASSRASGNYEQYF; CDR3nt: TGTGCCAGCAGCCGCGCTAGCGGGAACTACGAGCAGTACTTC
v_gene: TRBV4-2; abundance: -; d_gene: -; j_gene: TRBJ2-1; CDR3aa: CASSLQGVGSSYNEQFF; CDR3nt: TGTGCCAGCAGCCTCCAAGGGGTCGGGAGCTCCTACAATGAGCAGTTCTTC
v_gene: TRBV6-4; abundance: -; d_gene: -; j_gene: TRBJ2-3; CDR3aa: CASSEAQHTDTQYF; CDR3nt: TGTGCCAGCAGTGAGGCTCAACACACAGATACGCAGTATTTT
v_gene: TRBV5-1; abundance: once; d_gene: TRBD2; j_gene: TRBJ2-5; CDR3aa: CASSLPLAGGDLQETQYF; CDR3nt: TGCGCCAGCAGCCTCCCCCTAGCGGGGGGGGACCTCCAAGAGACCCAGTACTTC
v_gene: TRBV6-6; abundance: -; d_gene: -; j_gene: TRBJ1-1; CDR3aa: CASRNGHGSTEAFF; CDR3nt: TGTGCCAGCAGAAACGGGCACGGGAGTACGGAAGCTTTCTTT
v_gene: TRBV6-1; abundance: once; d_gene: TRBD1; j_gene: TRBJ2-3; CDR3aa: CASSPRRGLTDTQYF; CDR3nt: TGTGCCAGCAGTCCCCGAAGGGGGCTGACAGATACGCAGTATTTT
v_gene: TRBV5-4; abundance: -; d_gene: -; j_gene: TRBJ2-2; CDR3aa: CASSYQGAGELFF; CDR3nt: TGTGCCAGCAGCTATCAGGGTGCCGGGGAGCTGTTTTTT
v_gene: TRBV13; abundance: -; d_gene: -; j_gene: TRBJ2-7; CDR3aa: CASSLVGGAYEQYF; CDR3nt: TGTGCCAGCAGCTTAGTGGGAGGTGCCTACGAGCAGTACTTC
v_gene: TRBV21-1; abundance: once; d_gene: -; j_gene: TRBJ1-6; CDR3aa: CATTHGGSYNSPLHF; CDR3nt: TGTGCCACTACGCACGGCGGCTCCTATAATTCACCCCTCCACTTT
v_gene: TRBV14; abundance: once; d_gene: -; j_gene: TRBJ2-7; CDR3aa: CASSSIGAFLRQDEQYF; CDR3nt: TGTGCCAGCAGCTCCATCGGGGCCTTTCTCCGTCAGGACGAGCAGTACTTC
v_gene: TRBV6-5; abundance: once; d_gene: TRBD2; j_gene: TRBJ2-7; CDR3aa: CASSPTSGGAYEQYF; CDR3nt: TGTGCCAGCAGTCCAACTAGCGGGGGTGCCTACGAGCAGTACTTC